This T cell receptor beta chain originates from a study of blood T cell repertoires in COVID-19. Background on the study: Researchers got acute and convalescent COVID-19 samples from the United States, Italy and Spain.

Recovery among Cohort 3 donors was established by two negative PCRs, clearance, or symptom resolution. The V segment lost 2 bases and the J segment 4 bases; nucleotides outside the gene matches: 1. From germline, CDR1 is LGHDT and CDR2 YNNKEL (reference sequence). The CDR3 spans 14 residues. Data came from immunoSEQ multiplex PCR; TCRdb stores just in-frame clones and leaves some out. The sample holds 250,000 to 350,000 clones, 75% to 90% seen once. The sequence was obtained from a woman between 45 and 60 years old who had recovered from COVID-19. This chain uses TRBV3-1 (or the pseudogene TRBV3-2) with TRBJ1-3; 8 positions agree with TRBD1. Sequencing used PBMCs or T cells enriched from blood (not recorded which). DNA for the CDR3: TGTGCCAGCAGCCAAAGGACAGGGGGAAACACCATATATTTT. This sequence encodes CASSQRTGGNTIYF.